This T cell receptor beta chain was sequenced during a study of T cells expressing NK-cell markers. The CDR3 length is 14 residues. Germline CDR1 DFQATT, CDR2 SNEGSKA (reference sequence). Libraries used 5'RACE template switching adding universal primer site and UMIs. TCRdb re-called the 5' RACE reads; one entry per CDR3 protein, DNA not given. Its table records about 260,000 distinct CDR3 sequences. This TCR was recovered from a man younger than 30 in good health. The chain couples TRBV20-1 to TRBJ2-1; TCRdb calls TRBD1, which cannot be checked without DNA. Specimen: blood T cells: a sorted CD56 or NKG2C T cell subset, CD4+ or CD8+ T cells, or bulk PBMC T cells (not recorded which). The CDR3 here is CSAQGIFAYNEQFF.